The source of this T cell receptor beta chain is a study of blood T cells in healthy people across ages. This CDR3 comprises 12 residues. The germline V and J ends were trimmed by 2 bases and 5 bases, with 5 bases remaining between them. Germline V lookup: CDR1 SGDLS, CDR2 YYNGEE. This clonotype was observed a handful of times. Next came a second PCR, run for about 6 to 12 cycles, which used a sample-barcoded 5' primer along with a J-beta primer mix. Every sample gave at least 2.5 million paired-end reads containing CDR3. TCRdb processed the 5' RACE reads anew with MiXCR; each CDR3 protein has one entry. The table lists over a million distinct CDR3 sequences, less than 25% of them singletons. The data were also submitted as part of a second study, on T cells of mothers and their children. That source notes: Unrelated mother-child pairs always had slightly, but never significantly, lower normalized overlap than related pairs.

This clonotype originated in a girl aged 2 to 9 in good health. The sequenced sample consisted of blood. V usage is TRBV9 and J usage is TRBJ2-1; D gene uncertain. Here the CDR3 DNA reads TGTGCCAGCAGCGTCCTAGACAATGAGCAGTTCTTC. It codes for CASSVLDNEQFF. Complete variable domain (other parts from reference TRBV9 and TRBJ2-1): DSGVTQTPKHLITATGQRVTLRCSPRSGDLSVYWYQQSLDQGLQFLIQYYNGEERAKGNILERFSAQQFPDLHSELNLSSLELGDSALYFCASSVLDNEQFFGPGTRLTVL.